The 25 T cell receptor beta chains below all came from one sample that was sequenced in a study of blood T cells in healthy people across ages. For the second PCR, which ran for roughly 6 to 12 cycles, a sample-barcoded 5' primer and a J-beta primer mix were used. In TCRdb, the 5' RACE reads were re-called with MiXCR into one record per CDR3 protein. This sample has some 1,800,000 distinct CDR3 sequences, with roughly two fifths found just once. The source material was blood. These receptor sequences come from a human donor in good health.

This chain links TRBV4-3 with TRBJ2-1, with 7 bases lining up with TRBD2. V lost 0 bases to trimming and J lost 7 bases; unmatched junction nucleotides: 6. Germline loops: CDR1 LGHNA, CDR2 YSLEER. This CDR3 contains 15 residues. The CDR3 sequence is CASSQDTGEGNEQFF. The DNA of the CDR3 is TGCGCCAGCAGCCAAGATACTGGGGAGGGTAATGAGCAGTTCTTC.

There are a few counts of this clonotype. This chain connects TRBV28 to TRBJ2-7; 8 nucleotides line up with TRBD1. The junction had 9 bases not matched to a gene; V was cut back by 8 bases and J by 3 bases. Germline CDR1 and CDR2: MDHEN and SYDVKM. The length of the CDR3 is 14 residues. The CDR3 protein is CASYHPGTGYEQYF. DNA of the CDR3: TGTGCCAGCTATCACCCCGGGACAGGCTACGAGCAGTACTTC.

This clonotype appeared a few times. This chain links TRBV3-1 with TRBJ2-1; 10 bases match TRBD2. The V gene's germline CDR1 is LGHDT and CDR2 YNNKEL (reference sequence). V lost 1 base, J lost 6 bases, and 3 bases stayed unmatched. The CDR3 totals 15 residues. In DNA, the CDR3 is TGTGCCAGCAGCCAAGGGAGCGGGGGGGCCAATGAGCAGTTCTTC. Translating gives CASSQGSGGANEQFF.

The V call is TRBV20-1, the J call TRBJ2-2, with 9 bases aligning to TRBD2. This CDR3 contains 16 residues. V dropped 0 bases and J dropped 3; count of bases not matched to a gene: 5. Germline CDR1 DFQATT, CDR2 SNEGSKA (reference sequence). CDR3 sequence (DNA): TGCAGTGCTAGAGATTGGAAGCGGGGGGACACCGGGGAGCTGTTTTTT. It codes for CSARDWKRGDTGELFF.

This clonotype was picked up a small number of times. The chain carries TRBV29-1 and TRBJ2-1; 9 nucleotides agree with TRBD2. Germline trimming cut 1 base from V and 0 bases from J; bases unmatched to any gene: 4. This CDR3 region has 16 residues. Germline CDR1 is SQVTM and CDR2 is ANQGSEA. The CDR3 loop reads CSVEGLAGSSYNEQFF. The CDR3 bases are TGCAGCGTTGAAGGTCTAGCGGGGAGCTCCTACAATGAGCAGTTCTTC.

This sequence joins TRBV12-3 or TRBV12-4 and TRBJ1-2, with a tentative D call TRBD1 (6 bases). This CDR3 is built from 12 residues. Trimming took off 10 bases at V and 1 base at J, with 10 bases between the two ends. CDR3 sequence (DNA): TGTGCCACCGGACAGATTAACTATGGCTACACCTTC. It is translated as CATGQINYGYTF.

This clonotype has a handful of counts. The chain couples TRBV9 to TRBJ2-3, with TRBD1 identical over 9 bases. Losses at the gene ends were 3 bases for V and 6 bases for J; bases not matched to a gene: 5. The germline V gene encodes CDR1 SGDLS and CDR2 YYNGEE. The CDR3 is 14 residues long. Written as DNA, the CDR3 is TGTGCCAGCAGCGAGGGGACAGGGACGGATACGCAGTATTTT. This sequence encodes CASSEGTGTDTQYF.

The rearrangement uses TRBV7-9 and TRBJ1-2, with 7 bases matching TRBD1. The CDR3 has 16 residues. Germline V gene sequence: CDR1 SEHNR, CDR2 FQNEAQ (reference sequence). V lost 4 bases, J lost 5 bases, and 13 bases stayed unmatched. CDR3 bases: TGTGCCAGCAGCTCAGGGGCCTTAACAGGGGCATATGGCTACACCTTC. Protein: CASSSGALTGAYGYTF. The whole variable domain, remainder taken from reference TRBV7-9 and TRBJ1-2, is DTGVSQNPRHKITKRGQNVTFRCDPISEHNRLYWYRQTLGQGPEFLTYFQNEAQLEKSRLLSDRFSAERPKGSFSTLEIQRTEQGDSAMYLCASSSGALTGAYGYTFGSGTRLTVV.

The sample holds a few counts of this clonotype. The chain combines TRBV12-3 or TRBV12-4 with TRBJ1-2, with no clear D. V lost 5 bases and J lost 9, with 13 bases in between. The CDR3 consists of 12 residues. CDR3 sequence (DNA): TGTGCCAGCAGTCCGGCCGACAACAGCTACACCTTC. Protein product: CASSPADNSYTF.

The chain couples TRBV20-1 to TRBJ1-5; D uncertain. The V end was cut by 1 base, the J end by 2 bases, with 12 bases between. The CDR3 contains 15 residues. Germline CDR1 and CDR2: DFQATT and SNEGSKA (reference sequence). The CDR3 nucleotides are TGCAGTGCTAGAGTTTGGACTGGAGGCAATCAGCCCCAGCATTTT. Protein product: CSARVWTGGNQPQHF.

The chain combines TRBV7-9 with TRBJ2-5; the D gene could be TRBD1 or TRBD2 (5 bases each). The V gene's germline CDR1 is SEHNR and CDR2 FQNEAQ (reference sequence). Deletions cut 4 bases from V and 5 bases from J, with 17 bases between. This CDR3 comprises 15 residues. CDR3 in DNA: TGTGCCAGCAGCTCCCCGGGACCCCGAGCGGAGACCCAGTACTTC. This translates into CASSSPGPRAETQYF.

This clonotype was seen repeatedly, ten times or more. The V and J genes are TRBV9 and TRBJ1-2; D not resolved. From germline, CDR1 is SGDLS and CDR2 YYNGEE. The V gene lost 0 bases and the J gene lost 4 bases, with 13 bases spanning the gap. The CDR3 length is 15 residues. The CDR3 DNA reads TGTGCCAGCAGCGTAGAGGCGCTAACCCCCTATGGCTACACCTTC. It codes for CASSVEALTPYGYTF.

This clonotype turned up a few times. The rearrangement joins TRBV20-1 to TRBJ1-3; TRBD1 matches at 7 bases. Losses at the gene ends were 6 bases for V and 5 bases for J; bases not matched to a gene: 4. This CDR3 spans 12 amino acids. From germline, CDR1 is DFQATT and CDR2 SNEGSKA (reference sequence). CDR3 in amino acids: CSAPDRRNTIYF. The DNA of the CDR3 is TGCAGTGCACCGGACAGGCGAAACACCATATATTTT.

This clonotype was counted a few times. The chain links TRBV2 to TRBJ1-1; D call uncertain. CDR1 and CDR2 (germline): SNHLY, FYNNEI. The CDR3 is 14 residues long. Trimming removed 1 base from V and 4 bases from J, with 10 bases in between. CDR3 DNA sequence: TGTGCCAGCAGTGAAGGACGGCATCTCACTGAAGCTTTCTTT. Translated, it gives CASSEGRHLTEAFF.

Turning to this clonotype: The conserved closing phenylalanine or tryptophan is absent in this CDR3, likely reflecting a read error. The rearrangement joins TRBV20-1 to TRBJ2-7, with unresolved D. Per the germline V gene, CDR1 is DFQATT and CDR2 is SNEGSKA (reference sequence). This CDR3 is 14 amino acids long. Trimming pared 5 bases from V and 2 bases from J, leaving 16 bases between. CDR3 sequence (DNA): TGCAGTGCTTCTAATGAGGCAGACACCTACGAGCAGTACTGC. This sequence encodes CSASNEADTYEQYC.

This chain uses TRBV10-3 with TRBJ1-2; no clear D gene. V dropped 2 bases and J dropped 7 bases, with 8 bases sitting between them. Germline CDR1 ENHRY, CDR2 SYGVKD. The CDR3 covers 12 residues. The CDR3, as DNA: TGTGCCATCAGTGAGGGGATCGTTGGCTACACCTTC. Translated: CAISEGIVGYTF.

The J gene is TRBJ2-5, the V gene TRBV5-1; D is possibly TRBD2 (6 bases). The CDR3 spans 14 residues. V was clipped by 0 bases and J by 5 bases, with 11 bases between them. From germline, CDR1 is SGHRS and CDR2 YFSETQ. As DNA, the CDR3 is TGCGCCAGCAGCTTGGGGCTAGCGTCGGAGACCCAGTACTTC. It codes for CASSLGLASETQYF.

V and J are TRBV7-8 and TRBJ2-5, with TRBD2 as a possible D gene (5 bases). CDR1 is SGHVS and CDR2 is FQNEAQ in the germline V gene. There are 14 residues in the CDR3. Trimming took off 0 bases at V and 7 bases at J, with 12 bases between the two ends. The CDR3 sequence is CASSLAEGRGTQYF. The CDR3 DNA reads TGTGCCAGCAGCTTAGCTGAGGGCCGGGGGACCCAGTACTTC.

In DNA, the CDR3 is TGTGCCAGCACCGTTTTAGGAGGGGAAAATGAAAAACTGTTTTTT. Translated: CASTVLGGENEKLFF. The rearrangement links TRBV12-3 or TRBV12-4 to TRBJ1-4, with D possibly being TRBD1 (5 bases). The CDR3 loop spans 15 amino acids. V was cut by 7 bases and J by 5 bases, with 17 bases left in between.

This rearrangement joins TRBV4-1 to TRBJ1-1, with D uncertain. V was clipped by 1 base and J by 5 bases, with 8 bases between them. CDR3 length: 13 amino acids. Germline V gene sequence: CDR1 MGHRA, CDR2 YSYEKL. CDR3 loop: CASSQVPRTEAFF. The CDR3 nucleotides read TGCGCCAGCAGCCAAGTTCCGCGTACTGAAGCTTTCTTT.

The V call is TRBV15, the J call TRBJ1-4; tentatively, D is TRBD1 (5 bases). This CDR3 is built from 16 residues. The V gene's germline CDR1 is LNHNV and CDR2 YYDKDF (reference sequence). Trimming took off 5 bases at V and 2 bases at J, with 15 bases between the two ends. CDR3 loop: CATSVPGAGTNEKLFF. In DNA form, the CDR3 reads TGTGCCACCAGCGTCCCCGGGGCCGGGACTAATGAAAAACTGTTTTTT.

Turning to this clonotype: A junction boundary mismatches the germline segment, possibly from a read error. This chain joins TRBV24-1 and TRBJ2-1; the match to TRBD2 covers 7 bases. From germline, CDR1 is KGHDR and CDR2 SFDVKD. The CDR3 totals 15 residues. For the CDR3, the DNA is TGTGCCACCAGTGATCCTAGCGGTGGGGGTGAGGAGCGGTTCTTC. It yields the protein CATSDPSGGGEERFF.

This clonotype was counted between two and nine times. V is TRBV7-3 and J is TRBJ2-2; 8 bases are shared with TRBD2. The CDR3 consists of 15 residues. After removal of 5 bases from V and 4 bases from J, the junction contained 6 bases not matched to a gene. Germline V gene sequence: CDR1 SGHTA, CDR2 FQGTGA. As DNA, the CDR3 is TGTGCCAGCAGCCCCAGAACTAGCGGCACCGGGGAGCTGTTTTTT. It specifies CASSPRTSGTGELFF.

The chain links TRBV4-3 to TRBJ2-4; TRBD1 aligns across 8 bases. The J call could be wrong; TRBJ2-7 is a better fit for the DNA end. This CDR3 region has 17 residues. CDR1 and CDR2 from the germline V gene are LGHNA and YSLEER. CDR3 region: CASSQDYGTGWLNEQYF. In DNA form, the CDR3 reads TGCGCCAGCAGCCAAGATTATGGGACAGGATGGTTGAACGAGCAGTACTTC.

The chain is built from TRBV20-1 and TRBJ1-1; maybe TRBD1 (5 bases). The CDR3 is made up of 14 amino acids. Germline CDR1 and CDR2: DFQATT and SNEGSKA (reference sequence). Trimming removed 6 bases from V and 0 bases from J, with 14 bases in between. The CDR3 loop is CSASTAYMNTEAFF. For the CDR3, the DNA is TGCAGTGCCTCGACAGCCTACATGAACACTGAAGCTTTCTTT.